Sequencing of this TCR beta chain was carried out in a study of cytomegalovirus exposure and HLA in healthy donors. Donors in the study were healthy people who gave bone marrow. On this clone: Its antigen remains unidentified.

General study points: A later analysis revealed that TCR association rates differed between HLA loci, peaking at DRB1 and bottoming out at HLA-C.

13 Jbeta primers and 60 Vbeta primers were used for the PCR. The method was immunoSEQ multiplex PCR; TCRdb's version includes in-frame clones alone and lacks a portion of them. The sample contains about 160,000 clones, roughly 76% of which appear only once. The CDR3 is made up of 17 amino acids. From germline, CDR1 is SGHDT and CDR2 YYEEEE. Trimming removed 3 bases at V and 2 bases at J, with 19 bases between. The chain has TRBV5-6 and TRBJ2-3; the D is unclear. Sequenced: PBMCs. This TCR derives from a human donor in good health. CDR3 DNA: TGTGCCAGCAGCTCCCCTACACTTGACATATCCACAGATACGCAGTATTTT. As protein: CASSSPTLDISTDTQYF.